This T cell receptor beta chain is from a study of identical twins. General observations from the study: Weaker excess twin sharing was observed in beta out-of-frame sequences. Cord blood's abundant beta clonotypes had fewer insertions, unlike memory repertoires.

In this sample, this clonotype turned up a few times. Its antigen is not known. CDR1 is MNHEY, CDR2 SVGAGI, per germline. The CDR3 has 13 residues. The germline V and J ends were trimmed by 6 bases and 6 bases, with 12 bases remaining between them. A universal primer site was incorporated via template switching, and the cDNA contained unique molecular identifiers. MiXCR, applied by TCRdb to the 5' RACE reads, yields one record per CDR3 protein. The table lists 450,000 or so distinct CDR3 sequences, 12% to 15% of them singletons, with roughly 0.56% in the top ten. The data were also submitted as part of a second study, on yellow fever vaccine responses in identical twins.

The receptor comes from a woman aged 18 to 35 in good health. The J gene is TRBJ2-1, the V gene TRBV6-5; D is undetermined. Sequenced: CD4+ T cells sorted from blood. This CDR3 reads CASSLQESNEQFF. The CDR3 DNA follows: TGTGCCAGCAGCTTACAAGAGAGCAATGAGCAGTTCTTC.